What follows describes a single T cell receptor beta chain. The antigen remains undetermined. The data were obtained in a study of STAT3 mutations in large granular lymphocyte leukemia. Study context: Canonical activating STAT3 mutations were detected in roughly half of the longitudinally sequenced T-LGLL patients. Whole-study findings and limits: Persisting codominant clonotypes may have hidden a small pathogenic clone. Every T-cell large granular lymphocyte leukemia patient had at least one immunodominant TCR beta clonotype.

CDR3 length: 15 amino acids. The V segment lost 6 bases and the J segment 6 bases; nucleotides outside the gene matches: 14. The V gene's germline CDR1 is MDHEN and CDR2 SYDVKM. Around 40,000 productive templates were obtained per sample on average. TCRdb's copy holds only in-frame clones and misses some; the assay was immunoSEQ multiplex PCR. The sample holds over 5,000 clones, just under 95% seen once. The J gene is TRBJ2-7, the V gene TRBV28; 7 positions match TRBD2. Sequencing was performed on peripheral blood mononuclear cells. This TCR was sampled from a man aged 60 to 69 with T-cell large granular lymphocyte leukemia. Some clones in this sample may be carry-over from other donors' samples. The CDR3: CASSPRGGSVREQYF. The CDR3, as DNA: TGTGCCAGCAGCCCCCGGGGCGGGAGTGTTCGCGAGCAGTACTTC. Combining the CDR3 with reference TRBV28 and TRBJ2-7 gives the whole variable domain DVKVTQSSRYLVKRTGEKVFLECVQDMDHENMFWYRQDPGLGLRLIYFSYDVKMKEKGDIPEGYSVSREKKERFSLILESASTNQTSMYLCASSPRGGSVREQYFGPGTRLTVT.